The TCR beta chain described here comes from a study of blood T cell repertoires in COVID-19. In the authors' workflow: Reference gene primers were amplified, and this amplification served to estimate nucleated cell counts. The method was immunoSEQ multiplex PCR; TCRdb's version includes in-frame clones alone and lacks a portion of them. Clonal size and the V and J genes are those of that table, whereas D and trimming came from the DNA. Here the sample spans about 220,000 clones, 75% to 85% being singletons. V shed 3 bases, J shed 9 bases, and the junction held 16 bases outside the gene matches. This CDR3 contains 19 residues.

The J gene is TRBJ2-1, the V gene TRBV23-1, with 14 nucleotides matching TRBD2. TRBV23-1 is an ORF, with its function uncertain. The TCR comes from a human donor in a cohort sampled during active COVID-19. The sample consisted of peripheral blood. CDR3 bases: TGCGCCAGCAGTCAGAATCCGGGACTAGCGGGAGTCGTTTCTTGTGAGCAGTTCTTC. Translated: CASSQNPGLAGVVSCEQFF.